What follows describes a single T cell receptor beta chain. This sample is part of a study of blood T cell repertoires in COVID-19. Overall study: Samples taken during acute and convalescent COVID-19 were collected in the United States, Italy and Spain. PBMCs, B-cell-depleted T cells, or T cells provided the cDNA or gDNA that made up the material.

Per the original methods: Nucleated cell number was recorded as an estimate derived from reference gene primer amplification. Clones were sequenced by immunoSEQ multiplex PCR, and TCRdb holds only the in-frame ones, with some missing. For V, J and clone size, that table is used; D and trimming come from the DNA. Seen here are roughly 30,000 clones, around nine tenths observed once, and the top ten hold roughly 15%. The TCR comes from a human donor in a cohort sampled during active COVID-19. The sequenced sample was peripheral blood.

The CDR3: CASQEQGAQGGNEQFF. The CDR3 DNA sequence: TGCGCCAGCCAGGAACAGGGGGCCCAAGGGGGGAATGAGCAGTTCTTC. This sequence joins TRBV5-1 and TRBJ2-1, with 9 bases matching TRBD1. After removal of 7 bases from V and 7 bases from J, the junction contained 15 bases not matched to a gene. The germline gives CDR1 SGHRS, CDR2 YFSETQ. CDR3 size: 16 residues.